One and the same sample provided the 6 T cell receptor beta chains below, sequenced in a study of T cell repertoires in cytomegalovirus infection. Which antigens these TCRs recognize remains unknown. TCRdb used MiXCR to reprocess the reads, holding one entry per CDR3 protein. The sample holds roughly 350,000 distinct CDR3 sequences, about a third seen once. The sample here was cultured PBMCs, taken from culture after CMV antigen stimulation. Source of these receptors: a human donor in good health (CMV status not recorded). Some clones in this sample may be carry-over from other donors' samples.

This rearrangement joins TRBV28 to TRBJ1-2; possibly TRBD1 for D (5 bases). The germline CDR1 and CDR2 sequences are MDHEN and SYDVKM. This CDR3 is built from 16 residues. V lost 6 bases and J lost 2, with 19 bases in between. CDR3 bases: TGTGCCAGCAGCCCGGGAGGGGACGGGGGGAACTATGGCTACACCTTC. As protein: CASSPGGDGGNYGYTF.

V is TRBV2 and J is TRBJ2-5, with D perhaps assigned TRBD1 or TRBD2 (6 bases each). V lost 8 bases, J lost 2 bases, and 30 bases lay in between. CDR1 and CDR2 (germline): SNHLY, FYNNEI. This CDR3 spans 19 amino acids. The CDR3, as DNA: TGTGCCAGCGGGGGATCTGGGAGAGAGTTGGGGGGCCCGCAAGAGACCCAGTACTTC. It translates to CASGGSGRELGGPQETQYF.

The chain combines TRBV29-1 with TRBJ1-1, with 9 bases lining up with TRBD1. Looked up from germline, CDR1 is SQVTM and CDR2 is ANQGSEA. The CDR3 spans 13 residues. Unmatched junction bases numbered 13, after V lost 6 bases and J lost 11 bases. CDR3 residues: CSVSAGTGYSAFF. CDR3 in DNA: TGCAGCGTGAGCGCCGGGACAGGGTATAGCGCTTTCTTT.

This clonotype was observed a handful of times. The rearrangement uses TRBV10-3 and TRBJ1-5, with a tentative D call TRBD1 (5 bases). CDR3 length equals 15 residues. The germline gives CDR1 ENHRY, CDR2 SYGVKD. The V end was cut by 0 bases, the J end by 5 bases, with 11 bases between. The CDR3 coding sequence is TGTGCCATCAGTGAGTCTCGGGACGGGTATCAGCCCCAGCATTTT. Translating it yields CAISESRDGYQPQHF.

The sample holds many counts of this clonotype. The chain employs TRBV5-8 and TRBJ2-5; D is possibly TRBD1 or TRBD2 (5 bases each). Trimming removed 0 bases at V and 4 bases at J, with 10 bases between. The CDR3 is 14 residues long. CDR1 and CDR2 (germline): SGHTS, YDEGEE. CDR3 in DNA: TGTGCCAGCAGCTTGGATCCGGGGCGAGAGACCCAGTACTTC. Amino acid sequence: CASSLDPGRETQYF. The whole variable domain, filled in from reference TRBV5-8 and TRBJ2-5, reads EAGVTQSPTHLIKTRGQQATLRCSPISGHTSVYWYQQALGLGLQFLLWYDEGEERNRGNFPPRFSGRQFPNYSSELNVNALELEDSALYLCASSLDPGRETQYFGPGTRLLVL.

The chain carries TRBV5-1 and TRBJ1-2, with 7 positions matching TRBD1. This CDR3 contains 16 residues. The V gene's germline CDR1 is SGHRS and CDR2 YFSETQ. V dropped 0 bases and J dropped 0; count of bases not matched to a gene: 5. This chain's CDR3 is CASSLAAGQANYGYTF. CDR3 DNA sequence: TGCGCCAGCAGCTTGGCCGCCGGACAGGCTAACTATGGCTACACCTTC. Together with reference TRBV5-1 and TRBJ1-2, the CDR3 gives the full variable domain: KAGVTQTPRYLIKTRGQQVTLSCSPISGHRSVSWYQQTPGQGLQFLFEYFSETQRNKGNFPGRFSGRQFSNSRSEMNVSTLELGDSALYLCASSLAAGQANYGYTFGSGTRLTVV.